The 19 T cell receptor beta chains given below trace back to one sample, sequenced in a study of response to subunit inactivated influenza vaccine. Each CDR3 protein is one row after TCRdb ran MiXCR on the RT-PCR reads. The data show about 190,000 distinct CDR3 sequences, about an eighth seen once. This sample comprised CD8+ T cells sorted from PBMCs, obtained 4 to 6 days after vaccination. All receptors come from a man aged 50 to 60 who received an inactivated influenza vaccine.

The chain links TRBV5-1 to TRBJ2-2; 11 nucleotides line up with TRBD2. The length of the CDR3 is 16 residues. The germline V gene has CDR1 SGHRS and CDR2 YFSETQ. Germline trimming cut 1 base from V and 8 bases from J; bases unmatched to any gene: 7. Written as DNA, the CDR3 is TGCGCCAGCAGCTTGACTAGCGGGAGAACGGAAGGGGAGCTGTTTTTT. Translated, it gives CASSLTSGRTEGELFF.

The chain carries TRBV7-9 and TRBJ2-1; D unclear. This CDR3 comprises 14 residues. The V gene's germline CDR1 is SEHNR and CDR2 FQNEAQ (reference sequence). Trimming cost V 6 bases and J 2 bases, with 11 bases left between them. For the CDR3, the DNA is TGTGCCAGCAGATCCGACACAACCTACAATGAGCAGTTCTTC. It codes for CASRSDTTYNEQFF.

This clonotype was detected only a few times. The chain is built from TRBV6-5 and TRBJ1-1; D may be TRBD1 (5 bases). The CDR3 extends over 15 amino acids. Trimming took 2 bases from V and 4 from J, leaving 14 bases between them. The V gene's germline CDR1 is MNHEY and CDR2 SVGAGI. The CDR3 spells CASSYAPAGTTEAFF. The CDR3 DNA reads as TGTGCCAGCAGTTACGCTCCCGCCGGGACCACTGAAGCTTTCTTT.

The chain employs TRBV7-6 and TRBJ2-2; D gene unclear. V gave up 1 base and J gave up 0 bases, with 15 bases separating them. Germline CDR1 SGHVS, CDR2 FNYEAQ. This CDR3 spans 18 amino acids. The CDR3 nucleotides are TGTGCCAGCAGCTTAGATATCGTCCCCACGACGAACACCGGGGAGCTGTTTTTT. Translation: CASSLDIVPTTNTGELFF. Full variable domain (remainder filled in from reference TRBV7-6 and TRBJ2-2): GAGVSQSPRYKVTKRGQDVALRCDPISGHVSLYWYRQALGQGPEFLTYFNYEAQQDKSGLPNDRFSAERPEGSISTLTIQRTEQRDSAMYRCASSLDIVPTTNTGELFFGEGSRLTVL.

V gene TRBV6-4 combines with J gene TRBJ2-1, with D tentatively TRBD1 or TRBD2 (5 bases each). The CDR3 has 13 residues. V was cut by 4 bases and J by 4 bases, with 8 bases left in between. Germline CDR1 reads MRHNA; CDR2 reads SNTAGT. The CDR3 nucleotides read TGTGCCAGCAGTGCCGAGGGGTACAATGAGCAGTTCTTC. Protein product: CASSAEGYNEQFF.

The chain joins TRBV14 to TRBJ2-3; D unclear. The CDR3 runs to 19 residues. Germline CDR1 and CDR2: SGHDN and FVKESK. V dropped 0 bases and J dropped 9 bases, with 28 bases sitting between them. CDR3 sequence (DNA): TGTGCCAGCAGCCAAGAGTTGGGCAATAGCTGGGCCCGAGAGGAAACGCAGTATTTT. Its translation: CASSQELGNSWAREETQYF.

Only a few counts were recorded for this clonotype. This chain links TRBV7-9 with TRBJ2-7; D is ambiguous. V gave up 5 bases and J gave up 4 bases, with 15 bases separating them. The CDR3 covers 14 residues. Germline CDR1 is SEHNR and CDR2 is FQNEAQ (reference sequence). The CDR3 protein is CASSPVGRFYEQYF. CDR3 nucleotides: TGTGCCAGCAGCCCCGTGGGCAGGTTTTACGAGCAGTACTTC. Supplemented by reference TRBV7-9 and TRBJ2-7, the full variable domain reads DTGVSQNPRHKITKRGQNVTFRCDPISEHNRLYWYRQTLGQGPEFLTYFQNEAQLEKSRLLSDRFSAERPKGSFSTLEIQRTEQGDSAMYLCASSPVGRFYEQYFGPGTRLTVT.

Many counts were recorded for this clonotype. The V call is TRBV6-1, the J call TRBJ2-5; the match to TRBD2 covers 9 bases. CDR1 is MNHNS, CDR2 SASEGT, per germline. Trimming cost V 6 bases and J 1 base; bases outside gene matches: 9. This CDR3 region has 16 residues. The CDR3 DNA sequence: TGTGCCAGCAGCCCCTCCAGCGGGGGGTTCCAAGAGACCCAGTACTTC. Protein product: CASSPSSGGFQETQYF.

The chain uses TRBV6-2 or TRBV6-3 and TRBJ2-7, with D perhaps matching TRBD1 (6 bases). This CDR3 has 13 residues. CDR1 MNHEY and CDR2 SVGEGT come from the germline V gene. V was pared by 3 bases and J by 5 bases, with 11 bases between. The CDR3 sequence is CASSYADSHEQYF. CDR3 DNA: TGTGCCAGCAGTTATGCGGACAGCCACGAGCAGTACTTC.

The chain carries TRBV12-3 or TRBV12-4 and TRBJ2-3, with D unclear. CDR3 size: 15 residues. Trimming removed 5 bases from V and 3 bases from J, with 15 bases in between. DNA for the CDR3: TGTGCCAGCAGTGAAGGTTTGTTGAGAACAGATACGCAGTATTTT. This translates into CASSEGLLRTDTQYF.

The sample holds a few counts of this clonotype. The chain has TRBV19 and TRBJ2-5; 14 nucleotides agree with TRBD2. V was clipped by 5 bases and J by 2 bases; unmatched bases: 7. This CDR3 has 17 residues. Germline assignment: CDR1 LNHDA and CDR2 SQIVND (reference sequence). The CDR3 loop reads CASSPGLAGDLQETQYF. The CDR3, as DNA: TGTGCCAGTAGTCCGGGACTAGCGGGGGACCTACAAGAGACCCAGTACTTC.

This chain links TRBV7-9 with TRBJ1-4, with D perhaps matching TRBD1 (6 bases). The CDR3 is made up of 17 amino acids. Between the trimmed V and J ends, which lost 5 bases and 3 bases, there was a span of 19 bases. Germline V gives CDR1 SEHNR, CDR2 FQNEAQ (reference sequence). CDR3 nucleotide sequence: TGTGCCAGCAGCCACCGACAGGACTCGCGTGCTAATGAAAAACTGTTTTTT. Its protein product is CASSHRQDSRANEKLFF.

The chain is built from TRBV5-6 and TRBJ2-3; D remains unclear. This CDR3 region has 13 residues. V was trimmed by 0 bases and J by 6 bases, leaving 8 bases between them. Germline V CDR1 and CDR2: SGHDT, YYEEEE. The CDR3 nucleotides read TGTGCCAGCAGCTTGGGGGCGTGGGATACGCAGTATTTT. Amino acid sequence: CASSLGAWDTQYF.

This clonotype was counted between two and nine times. The rearrangement uses TRBV6-1 and TRBJ2-7; 9 nucleotides line up with TRBD2. This CDR3 region has 17 residues. With 6 bases clipped from V and 1 base from J, the junction kept 13 bases outside the gene matches. Germline V CDR1 and CDR2: MNHNS, SASEGT. The CDR3 DNA reads TGTGCCAGCAGCCCGGGACTAGCTTTATTCCTTTCCTACGAGCAGTACTTC. This sequence encodes CASSPGLALFLSYEQYF.

This clonotype was picked up a small number of times. The chain recombines TRBV29-1 with TRBJ2-7; 8 nucleotides align to TRBD2. The ends lost 1 base at V and 3 bases at J; junction bases unmatched: 8. The CDR3 covers 15 residues. Germline CDR1 and CDR2: SQVTM and ANQGSEA. CDR3 DNA sequence: TGCAGCGTTGAAGTCCTCGAGCGGGAGCTCTACGAGCAGTACTTC. Translated: CSVEVLERELYEQYF.

In its sample, this clonotype was seen many times. The V call is TRBV29-1, the J call TRBJ2-1, with D maybe TRBD1 (6 bases). Germline CDR1 and CDR2: SQVTM and ANQGSEA. Trimming removed 7 bases at V and 4 bases at J, with 11 bases between. The CDR3 extends over 12 amino acids. CDR3 sequence reads: CSAPDRYNEQFF. CDR3 nucleotide sequence: TGCAGCGCGCCAGACAGGTACAATGAGCAGTTCTTC.

This clonotype was seen at least ten times. V is TRBV20-1 and J is TRBJ2-7; D is undetermined. This CDR3 is 13 amino acids long. The V end lost 1 base, the J end lost 1 base, and 8 bases lay between the germline ends. Germline V gene data show CDR1 as DFQATT and CDR2 as SNEGSKA (reference sequence). Written as DNA, the CDR3 is TGCAGTGCTAGAGGTTTCTTTTCCTACGAGCAGTACTTC. Protein sequence: CSARGFFSYEQYF.

The chain links TRBV14 to TRBJ2-4; perhaps TRBD1 as D (5 bases). The CDR3 totals 15 residues. Germline V gene lookup returns CDR1 SGHDN and CDR2 FVKESK. The V and J ends lost 4 bases and 4 bases respectively, with 14 bases between them. Here the CDR3 reads CASSRRTRGKNIQYF. CDR3 DNA sequence: TGTGCCAGCAGCCGACGCACAAGGGGTAAAAACATTCAGTACTTC.

V is TRBV6-5 and J is TRBJ1-1; weak D call: TRBD1 (6 bases). The V and J ends lost 0 bases and 0 bases respectively, with 11 bases between them. CDR1 and CDR2 (germline): MNHEY, SVGAGI. The CDR3 contains 16 residues. CDR3 protein: CASSYSTGQVNTEAFF. For the CDR3, the DNA is TGTGCCAGCAGTTACTCTACGGGACAAGTGAACACTGAAGCTTTCTTT.